These 18 T cell receptor beta chains were all obtained from the same sample, sequenced in a study of T cells in Graves' hyperthyroidism and ophthalmopathy. Authors of the study amplified TCR beta CDR3 regions from RNA transcripts. Using the HTBI primer set, a first-round RT-PCR was run on the TCR CDR3. MiXCR, applied by TCRdb to the multiplex PCR reads, yields one record per CDR3 protein. Among 480,000 or so distinct CDR3 sequences listed, around 50% were seen once. Material for sequencing was peripheral blood or thyroid tissue (not recorded which). The receptors stem from an adult woman with Graves' disease, either hyperthyroidism or ophthalmopathy (not recorded which).

The chain couples TRBV29-1 to TRBJ2-7, with 7 nucleotides matching TRBD1. The V segment lost 1 base and the J segment 2 bases; nucleotides outside the gene matches: 5. Germline V gene lookup returns CDR1 SQVTM and CDR2 ANQGSEA. CDR3 length: 14 amino acids. This CDR3 reads CSVEGGTVAYEQYF. The CDR3 nucleotides read TGCAGCGTTGAAGGGGGGACAGTTGCCTACGAGCAGTACTTC.

This clonotype has ten or more counts. This chain connects TRBV20-1 to TRBJ2-7; the match to TRBD2 covers 13 bases. V shed 6 bases and J 8 bases; nucleotides not matched to a gene: 10. CDR1 and CDR2 from the germline V gene are DFQATT and SNEGSKA (reference sequence). The CDR3 totals 14 residues. CDR3 loop: CSAQTGTSGIQQYF. For the CDR3, the DNA is TGCAGTGCACAAACCGGGACTAGCGGGATTCAGCAGTACTTC.

The chain employs TRBV24-1 and TRBJ2-5; tentatively, D is TRBD2 (6 bases). This CDR3 has 15 residues. V gave up 3 bases and J gave up 4 bases, with 14 bases separating them. Germline V gene data show CDR1 as KGHDR and CDR2 as SFDVKD. The CDR3: CATSDGRGIGETQYF. CDR3 nucleotide sequence: TGTGCCACCAGTGATGGGCGGGGAATAGGAGAGACCCAGTACTTC.

This clonotype was seen ten or more times. The chain has TRBV5-6 and TRBJ1-5; D gene uncertain. Germline assignment: CDR1 SGHDT and CDR2 YYEEEE. The CDR3 loop spans 15 amino acids. Trimming removed 2 bases from V and 4 bases from J, with 13 bases in between. The CDR3 DNA reads as TGTGCCAGCAGCTTTTCCCGCGGTAGGAATCAGCCCCAGCATTTT. It translates to CASSFSRGRNQPQHF.

On this clonotype itself: One end of the junction is discordant with germline, which a read error may explain. The chain joins TRBV4-1 to TRBJ2-3, with D perhaps TRBD1 (5 bases). Germline CDR1 is MGHRA and CDR2 is YSYEKL. This CDR3 contains 16 residues. CDR3 coding DNA: TGCACCAGCAGCCAAGAGATAGGGGTGTGGACAGATACGCAGTATTTT. It codes for CTSSQEIGVWTDTQYF.

The gene calls are TRBV10-3 and TRBJ2-7; TRBD2 agrees at 9 bases. The CDR3 loop spans 16 amino acids. V shed 0 bases, J shed 5 bases, and the junction held 8 bases outside the gene matches. Germline assignment: CDR1 ENHRY and CDR2 SYGVKD. CDR3 in DNA: TGTGCCATCAGTGAGTCGAAGGCGGGGGGGCCGGACGAGCAGTACTTC. The encoded protein is CAISESKAGGPDEQYF.

V is TRBV11-1 and J is TRBJ2-7; a possible D gene is TRBD2 (5 bases). The CDR3 runs to 14 residues. Trimming pared 5 bases from V and 7 bases from J, leaving 18 bases between. The germline gives CDR1 SGHAT, CDR2 FQDESV (reference sequence). The CDR3 region is CASSPPSGSGEQYF. The CDR3 DNA reads as TGTGCCAGCAGCCCCCCTTCGGGGTCCGGGGAGCAGTACTTC.

V is TRBV15 and J is TRBJ2-5; D is uncertain. Germline CDR1 is LNHNV and CDR2 is YYDKDF (reference sequence). Trimming left V 9 bases short and J 12 bases short, with 26 bases between. The CDR3 is 14 amino acids. The CDR3 reads CATQDGRAARDEYF. In DNA, the CDR3 is TGTGCCACTCAGGACGGCAGAGCCGCAAGAGACGAGTACTTC.

This chain uses TRBV7-2 with TRBJ2-7, with D perhaps TRBD1 (7 bases). Germline CDR1 reads SGHTA; CDR2 reads FQGNSA. There are 15 residues in the CDR3. Trimming pared 6 bases from V and 0 bases from J, leaving 15 bases between. The CDR3 DNA is TGTGCCAGCAGTTTGGGGGGACAGACCTCCTACGAGCAGTACTTC. Translating it yields CASSLGGQTSYEQYF.

The V call is TRBV15, the J call TRBJ1-6; 7 positions match TRBD1. V shed 1 base and J 9 bases; nucleotides not matched to a gene: 9. The length of the CDR3 is 16 residues. From germline, CDR1 is LNHNV and CDR2 YYDKDF (reference sequence). CDR3 sequence: CATSRVSRGIGSPLHF. DNA for the CDR3: TGTGCCACCAGCAGAGTAAGCAGGGGGATAGGTTCACCCCTCCACTTT.

The V gene is TRBV6-4, the J gene TRBJ2-2; D unclear. V was shortened by 8 bases and J by 4 bases, with 11 bases between the two germline ends. Germline V gene data show CDR1 as MRHNA and CDR2 as SNTAGT. CDR3 size: 13 residues. CDR3 in DNA: TGTGCCAGCGGCGCGGACGCCACCGGGGAGCTGTTTTTT. Residues: CASGADATGELFF.

The chain employs TRBV29-1 and TRBJ2-5; D is unresolved. The CDR3 extends over 15 amino acids. The germline V gene encodes CDR1 SQVTM and CDR2 ANQGSEA. V lost 5 bases and J 2 bases, leaving 18 bases between the germline ends. CDR3 coding DNA: TGCAGCGTTCTTCGACCCGGTTGGGATCAAGAGACCCAGTACTTC. The encoded protein is CSVLRPGWDQETQYF.

The V and J genes are TRBV12-3 or TRBV12-4 and TRBJ1-1; perhaps TRBD1 as D (5 bases). This CDR3 region has 14 residues. V was cut by 7 bases and J by 3 bases, with 15 bases left in between. CDR3 residues: CASTRTGTDTEAFF. CDR3 nucleotides: TGTGCCAGCACTAGGACGGGGACGGACACTGAAGCTTTCTTT.

The gene calls are TRBV2 and TRBJ1-5; D is unresolved. The germline V and J ends were trimmed by 3 bases and 7 bases, with 7 bases remaining between them. Germline V gene sequence: CDR1 SNHLY, CDR2 FYNNEI. The CDR3 consists of 12 residues. Here the CDR3 DNA reads TGTGCCAGCAGTGAGGGGTTGCAGCCCCAGCATTTT. Its translation is CASSEGLQPQHF.

Many counts were recorded for this clonotype. The chain uses TRBV20-1 and TRBJ1-4; 7 nucleotides match TRBD1. V trimming: 4 bases; J trimming: 8 bases; junction bases outside the gene matches: 7. Germline CDR1 reads DFQATT; CDR2 reads SNEGSKA (reference sequence). The CDR3 totals 13 residues. CDR3 nucleotide sequence: TGCAGTGCTAAGACCACAGGGGACGAAAAACTGTTTTTT. Translated, it gives CSAKTTGDEKLFF.

This clonotype was picked up a small number of times. The chain carries TRBV11-2 and TRBJ1-1, with D unclear. Trimming pared 1 base from V and 4 bases from J, leaving 10 bases between. Per germline, CDR1 SGHAT and CDR2 FQNNGV. The length of the CDR3 is 14 residues. The CDR3 spells CASSLGARSTEAFF. Written as DNA, the CDR3 is TGTGCCAGCAGCTTAGGGGCACGGAGCACTGAAGCTTTCTTT.

With respect to this clonotype: Because it lacks the conserved phenylalanine or tryptophan at the end, this CDR3 is likely a read error. It is unclear where the CDR3 begins or ends on the DNA, so no DNA is shown, and the CDR3 is as TCRdb lists it. The chain couples TRBV24-1 to TRBJ1-2; no DNA check was done on the table's D call, TRBD1. Germline V gives CDR1 KGHDR, CDR2 SFDVKD. Including both end residues, the CDR3 is 9 amino acids long. The CDR3 sequence is CATSDSRTG.

V is TRBV29-1 and J is TRBJ1-5; 7 bases are shared with TRBD1. Per the germline V gene, CDR1 is SQVTM and CDR2 is ANQGSEA. Germline trimming cut 6 bases from V and 6 bases from J; bases unmatched to any gene: 8. The CDR3 covers 13 residues. The CDR3 DNA follows: TGCAGCGTAACCACAGGGGTGGCTCAGCCCCAGCATTTT. Translated, it gives CSVTTGVAQPQHF. Full variable domain (outside the CDR3, taken from reference TRBV29-1 and TRBJ1-5): SAVISQKPSRDICQRGTSLTIQCQVDSQVTMMFWYRQQPGQSLTLIATANQGSEATYESGFVIDKFPISRPNLTFSTLTVSNMSPEDSSIYLCSVTTGVAQPQHFGDGTRLSIL.